A selection of T cell receptor beta chains follows, all from one sample in a study of T cell changes during pregnancy in multiple sclerosis. Libraries were prepared by immunoSEQ multiplex PCR; TCRdb keeps only in-frame clonotypes and omits some of them. Among more than 15,000 clones listed, about nine tenths were seen once. The sample consisted of CD8+ T cells from peripheral blood mononuclear cells, taken in the second trimester of pregnancy. Every receptor here comes from a female donor in good health, enrolled as a control in a pregnancy study. Both conserved end residues are part of each CDR3. A D gene is named only where the DNA matches it firmly. Size is omitted from some rows. Given values are once, few, many or a class for expanded clones.

NA	TRBV5-8	TRBJ2-1	TRBD2	CASSPGLAEQFF	TGTGCCAGCAGCCCCGGACTAGCAGAGCAGTTCTTC
NA	TRBV6-1	TRBJ2-7	NA	CASFGAGFYEQYF	TGTGCCAGCTTTGGAGCTGGGTTCTACGAGCAGTACTTC
NA	TRBV11-2	TRBJ2-1	TRBD2	CASSLASRLAGGDEQFF	TGTGCCAGCAGCTTAGCGTCTCGGCTAGCGGGAGGTGATGAGCAGTTCTTC
NA	TRBV6-5	TRBJ2-3	NA	CASSYTTLSTDTQYF	TGTGCCAGCAGTTACACTACACTTAGCACAGATACGCAGTATTTT
few	TRBV11-2	TRBJ2-7	NA	CASSLDLSGYSYEQYF	TGTGCCAGCAGCTTAGATCTGTCGGGATATTCCTACGAGCAGTACTTC
NA	TRBV7-7	TRBJ2-5	TRBD1	CASSLFDGTGKETQYF	TGTGCTAGCAGCTTATTTGACGGGACAGGGAAAGAGACCCAGTACTTC
NA	TRBV5-1	TRBJ2-1	TRBD2	CASGRTTSPYNEQFF	TGCGCCAGCGGCCGTACGACTAGCCCCTACAATGAGCAGTTCTTC
NA	TRBV5-1	TRBJ2-1	NA	CASSPVPDPSVANEQFF	TGCGCCAGCAGCCCCGTCCCGGACCCTAGCGTCGCAAATGAGCAGTTCTTC
NA	TRBV5-6	TRBJ2-1	TRBD2	CASSQGLAGYKQFF	TGTGCCAGCAGCCAGGGACTAGCGGGGTACAAGCAGTTCTTC
NA	TRBV11-2	TRBJ1-2	TRBD1	CASSPRDREAYGYTF	TGTGCCAGCAGCCCCCGGGACAGGGAAGCCTATGGCTACACCTTC
NA	TRBV19	TRBJ1-5	NA	CASSISGSGQPQHF	TGTGCCAGTAGTATCTCAGGAAGTGGACAGCCCCAGCATTTT
NA	TRBV21-1	TRBJ2-7	NA	CASLYEQYF	TGTGCCTCACTATACGAGCAGTACTTC
NA	TRBV11-2	TRBJ2-3	NA	CASRWTEEDTQYF	TGTGCCAGCCGATGGACAGAAGAAGATACGCAGTATTTT
NA	TRBV4-1	TRBJ2-7	TRBD2	CASSQVGLAGGAIEQYF	TGCGCCAGCAGCCAAGTTGGGCTAGCGGGAGGGGCCATCGAGCAGTACTTC
medium-sized	TRBV28	TRBJ2-7	NA	CASNPVLTVGEQYF	TGTGCCAGCAACCCCGTTCTGACAGTTGGGGAGCAGTACTTC
NA	TRBV7-9	TRBJ1-1	TRBD1	CASRSTGLNTEAFF	TGTGCCAGCAGGTCGACAGGGTTAAACACTGAAGCTTTCTTT
NA	TRBV6-4	TRBJ2-1	TRBD2	CASSSGTSGGEAQFF	TGTGCCAGCAGCTCCGGGACTAGCGGGGGGGAGGCGCAGTTCTTC
NA	TRBV7-9	TRBJ1-1	NA	CASSHPGGGGNTEAFF	TGTGCCAGCAGCCATCCAGGAGGGGGGGGGAACACTGAAGCTTTCTTT
once	TRBV10-3	TRBJ2-7	TRBD2	CAISDSLGTSSTYEQYF	TGTGCCATCAGTGATTCCTTGGGGACTAGCAGCACCTACGAGCAGTACTTC
NA	TRBV6-4	TRBJ2-2	NA	CASSAGDTGELFF	TGTGCCAGCAGTGCGGGGGACACCGGGGAGCTGTTTTTT
once	TRBV7-9	TRBJ2-1	NA	CASSQEGRGRDYEQFF	TGTGCCAGCAGCCAAGAGGGCCGGGGCCGGGACTATGAGCAGTTCTTC
NA	TRBV6-1	TRBJ2-5	NA	CASNSGEQETQYF	TGTGCCAGCAATTCGGGGGAACAAGAGACCCAGTACTTC
NA	TRBV6-1	TRBJ2-7	TRBD1	CASSAGTGGSYEQYF	TGTGCCAGCAGCGCCGGGACAGGGGGATCCTACGAGCAGTACTTC
NA	TRBV7-9	TRBJ2-1	TRBD2	CASSPLAGPYNEQFF	TGTGCCAGCAGCCCCCTAGCGGGACCCTACAATGAGCAGTTCTTC
NA	TRBV5-4	TRBJ2-1	TRBD2	CASSSRLAGVENEQFF	TGTGCCAGCAGCTCGAGACTAGCGGGAGTTGAGAATGAGCAGTTCTTC
NA	TRBV27	TRBJ1-1	NA	CASSFGGYTEAFF	TGTGCCAGCAGTTTCGGGGGGTACACTGAAGCTTTCTTT
NA	TRBV5-6	TRBJ1-1	TRBD1	CASSPRGTGGLSTEAFF	TGTGCCAGCAGCCCCCGTGGTACAGGGGGTTTGAGCACTGAAGCTTTCTTT
NA	TRBV2	TRBJ1-2	NA	CASEGQLTNYGYTF	TGTGCCAGCGAGGGACAACTCACTAACTATGGCTACACCTTC
NA	TRBV28	TRBJ2-7	NA	CASSSPIISGSYEQYF	TGTGCCAGCAGTTCCCCGATAATTAGCGGCTCCTACGAGCAGTACTTC
NA	TRBV9	TRBJ1-2	TRBD1	CASSALGGSRGYTF	TGTGCCAGCAGCGCACTAGGGGGCTCTCGTGGCTACACCTTC
NA	TRBV19	TRBJ1-5	TRBD1	CASRQGGNQPQHF	TGTGCCAGTCGACAGGGAGGCAATCAGCCCCAGCATTTT
NA	TRBV4-1	TRBJ2-7	TRBD1	CASSQVFPGQGFDEQYF	TGCGCCAGCAGCCAAGTTTTCCCGGGACAGGGCTTTGACGAGCAGTACTTC
NA	TRBV6-1	TRBJ2-2	TRBD1	CASSLQGDTGELFF	TGTGCCAGCAGTCTACAGGGGGATACCGGGGAGCTGTTTTTT
NA	TRBV6-6	TRBJ2-2	NA	CASSSPGSNTGELFF	TGTGCCAGCAGTTCGCCGGGTTCCAACACCGGGGAGCTGTTTTTT
once	TRBV11-2	TRBJ1-3	NA	CASSLQFGQGRTGNTIYF	TGTGCCAGCAGCTTACAGTTCGGTCAGGGTCGGACTGGAAACACCATATATTTT
once	TRBV28	TRBJ2-1	TRBD1	CATQGERYNEQFF	TGTGCCACCCAGGGGGAGAGGTACAATGAGCAGTTCTTC
NA	TRBV5-1	TRBJ2-5	TRBD2	CASSSGTSGGETQYF	TGCGCCAGCAGCTCCGGGACTAGCGGGGGAGAGACCCAGTACTTC
NA	TRBV28	TRBJ2-5	TRBD1	CASRTGQGARTQYF	TGTGCCAGCAGGACGGGACAGGGGGCGCGGACCCAGTACTTC
NA	TRBV29-1	TRBJ1-2	TRBD1	CSVAGTEQGYTF	TGCAGCGTTGCGGGGACAGAACAGGGCTACACCTTC
NA	TRBV2	TRBJ2-5	TRBD2	CASLGLAEETQYF	TGTGCCAGCCTGGGACTAGCGGAAGAGACCCAGTACTTC
NA	TRBV6-4	TRBJ2-1	TRBD2	CASSPGTSNEQFF	TGTGCCAGCAGTCCCGGGACTAGCAATGAGCAGTTCTTC
few	TRBV10-1	TRBJ2-1	NA	CASSESARDFYNEQFF	TGCGCCAGCAGTGAGTCGGCCCGGGACTTCTACAATGAGCAGTTCTTC
once	TRBV6-4	TRBJ2-3	NA	CASSPSGSGTDTQYF	TGTGCCAGCAGCCCCAGCGGTTCCGGCACAGATACGCAGTATTTT
NA	TRBV28	TRBJ2-1	NA	CASKGRLEQFF	TGTGCCAGCAAGGGGAGGCTTGAGCAGTTCTTC
NA	TRBV7-9	TRBJ2-1	TRBD2	CASSQGLAGRRGEQFF	TGTGCCAGCAGCCAGGGACTAGCGGGAAGGAGGGGTGAGCAGTTCTTC
NA	TRBV7-6	TRBJ2-6	TRBD1	CASSHGRGQGASGANVLTF	TGTGCCAGCAGTCACGGTAGGGGACAGGGCGCTTCTGGGGCCAACGTCCTGACTTTC
once	TRBV9	TRBJ2-1	TRBD2	CASSPQGGVYNEQFF	TGTGCCAGCAGCCCCCAGGGAGGGGTCTACAATGAGCAGTTCTTC
few	TRBV6-4	TRBJ2-3	TRBD2	CASSALAGRADTQYF	TGTGCCAGCAGTGCACTAGCGGGAAGAGCAGATACGCAGTATTTT
NA	TRBV4-2	TRBJ2-7	TRBD2	CASSQDASGGAGEQYF	TGTGCCAGCAGCCAAGACGCTAGCGGGGGGGCCGGGGAGCAGTACTTC
NA	TRBV5-1	TRBJ2-7	TRBD2	CASSFGTSGDSYEQYF	TGCGCCAGCAGCTTTGGGACTAGCGGGGATTCCTACGAGCAGTACTTC
NA	TRBV5-4	TRBJ2-7	TRBD1	CASSPDRGPYEQYF	TGTGCCAGCAGCCCAGACAGGGGACCGTACGAGCAGTACTTC
NA	TRBV10-3	TRBJ1-1	NA	CAISESTGSTEAFF	TGTGCCATCAGTGAGTCGACGGGGAGCACTGAAGCTTTCTTT
NA	TRBV2	TRBJ2-5	TRBD1	CASLGRQGQETQYF	TGTGCCAGCCTGGGGAGACAGGGCCAAGAGACCCAGTACTTC
NA	TRBV6-1	TRBJ2-7	TRBD1	CASSEIPGASGTGANEQYF	TGTGCCAGCAGTGAAATCCCCGGGGCCTCCGGGACAGGGGCCAACGAGCAGTACTTC
NA	TRBV4-1	TRBJ2-5	NA	CASSQASQVETQYF	TGCGCCAGCAGCCAAGCTTCTCAGGTGGAGACCCAGTACTTC
NA	TRBV4-1	TRBJ1-1	TRBD1	CASSQDKLTGRGTEAFF	TGCGCCAGCAGCCAAGATAAATTGACAGGGCGGGGCACTGAAGCTTTCTTT